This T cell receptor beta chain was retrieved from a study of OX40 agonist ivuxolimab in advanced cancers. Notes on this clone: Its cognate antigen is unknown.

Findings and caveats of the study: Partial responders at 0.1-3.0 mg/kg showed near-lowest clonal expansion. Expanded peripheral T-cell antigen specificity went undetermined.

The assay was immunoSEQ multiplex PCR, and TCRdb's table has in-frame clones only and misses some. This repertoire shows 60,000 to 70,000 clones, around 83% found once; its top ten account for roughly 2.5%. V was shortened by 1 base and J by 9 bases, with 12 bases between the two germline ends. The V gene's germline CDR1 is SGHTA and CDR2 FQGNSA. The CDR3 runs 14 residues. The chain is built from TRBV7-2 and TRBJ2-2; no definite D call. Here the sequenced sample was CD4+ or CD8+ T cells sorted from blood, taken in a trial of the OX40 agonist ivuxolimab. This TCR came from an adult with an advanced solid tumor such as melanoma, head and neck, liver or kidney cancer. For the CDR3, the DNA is TGTGCCAGCAGCTTAGGGCGCGGCGGATGGGAGCTGTTTTTT. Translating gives CASSLGRGGWELFF.